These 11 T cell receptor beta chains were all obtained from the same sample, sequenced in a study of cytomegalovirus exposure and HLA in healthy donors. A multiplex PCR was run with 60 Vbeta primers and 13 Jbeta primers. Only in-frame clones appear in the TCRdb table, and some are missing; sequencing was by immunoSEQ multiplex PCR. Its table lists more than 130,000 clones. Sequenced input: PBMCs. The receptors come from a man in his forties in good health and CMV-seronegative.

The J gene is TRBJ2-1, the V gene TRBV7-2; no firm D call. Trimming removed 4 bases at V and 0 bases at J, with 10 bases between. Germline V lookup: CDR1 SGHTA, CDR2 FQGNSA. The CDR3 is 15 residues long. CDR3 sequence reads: CASSSSRSSYNEQFF. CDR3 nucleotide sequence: TGTGCCAGCAGCTCGAGTCGGAGCTCCTACAATGAGCAGTTCTTC.

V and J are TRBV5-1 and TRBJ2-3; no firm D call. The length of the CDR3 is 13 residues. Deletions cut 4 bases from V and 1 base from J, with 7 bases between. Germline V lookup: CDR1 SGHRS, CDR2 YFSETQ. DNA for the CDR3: TGCGCCAGCAGCGCAGAGGGCACAGATACGCAGTATTTT. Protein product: CASSAEGTDTQYF.

DNA for the CDR3: TGTGCCATCAGTGACCTGCCTGGCTCTGGCTACACCTTC. Residues: CAISDLPGSGYTF. The rearrangement joins TRBV10-3 to TRBJ1-2; no reliable D call. This CDR3 spans 13 amino acids. Germline V gene data show CDR1 as ENHRY and CDR2 as SYGVKD. V was clipped by 3 bases and J by 7 bases, with 12 bases between them.

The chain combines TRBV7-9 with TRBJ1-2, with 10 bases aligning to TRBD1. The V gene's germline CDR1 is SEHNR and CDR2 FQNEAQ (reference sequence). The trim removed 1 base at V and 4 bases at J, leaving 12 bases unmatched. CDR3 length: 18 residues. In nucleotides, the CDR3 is TGTGCCAGCAGCTTAGGGGGGGACAGGGGCGGTTCGGGCTATGGCTACACCTTC. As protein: CASSLGGDRGGSGYGYTF.

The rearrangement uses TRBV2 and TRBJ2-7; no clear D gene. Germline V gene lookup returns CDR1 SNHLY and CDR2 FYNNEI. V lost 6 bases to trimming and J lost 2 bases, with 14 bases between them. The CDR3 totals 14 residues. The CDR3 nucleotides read TGTGCCAGCAGACAGCCAGGCAGAACCTACGAGCAGTACTTC. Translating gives CASRQPGRTYEQYF.

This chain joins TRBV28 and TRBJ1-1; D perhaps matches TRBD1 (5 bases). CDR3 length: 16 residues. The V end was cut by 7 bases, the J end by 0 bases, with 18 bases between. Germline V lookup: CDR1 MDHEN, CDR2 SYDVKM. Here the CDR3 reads CASTFTGGLLNTEAFF. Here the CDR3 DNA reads TGTGCCAGCACATTCACCGGGGGACTATTGAACACTGAAGCTTTCTTT.

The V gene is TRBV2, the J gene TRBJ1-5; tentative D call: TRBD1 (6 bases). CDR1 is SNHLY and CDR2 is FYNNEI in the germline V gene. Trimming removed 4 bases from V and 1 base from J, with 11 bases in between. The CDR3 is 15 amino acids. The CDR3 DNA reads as TGTGCCAGCAGTGCTCAGGGGAAGAGCAATCAGCCCCAGCATTTT. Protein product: CASSAQGKSNQPQHF.

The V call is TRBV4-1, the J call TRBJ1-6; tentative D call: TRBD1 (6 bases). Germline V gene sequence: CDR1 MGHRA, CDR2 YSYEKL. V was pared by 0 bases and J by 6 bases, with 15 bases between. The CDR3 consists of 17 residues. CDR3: CASSQDSGRGVNSPLHF. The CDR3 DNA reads TGCGCCAGCAGCCAAGATTCGGGCAGGGGAGTTAATTCACCCCTCCACTTT.

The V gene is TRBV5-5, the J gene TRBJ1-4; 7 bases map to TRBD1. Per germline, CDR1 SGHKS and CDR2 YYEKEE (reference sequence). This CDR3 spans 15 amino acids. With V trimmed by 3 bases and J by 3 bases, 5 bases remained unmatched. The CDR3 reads CASSWDSLANEKLFF. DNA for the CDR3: TGTGCCAGCAGCTGGGACAGCTTGGCTAATGAAAAACTGTTTTTT.

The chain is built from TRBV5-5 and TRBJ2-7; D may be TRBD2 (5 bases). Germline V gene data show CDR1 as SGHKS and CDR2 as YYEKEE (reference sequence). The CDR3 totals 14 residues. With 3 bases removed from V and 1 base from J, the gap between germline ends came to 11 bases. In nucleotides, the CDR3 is TGTGCCAGCAGCTCGCCTGAGGGATCCTACGAGCAGTACTTC. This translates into CASSSPEGSYEQYF.

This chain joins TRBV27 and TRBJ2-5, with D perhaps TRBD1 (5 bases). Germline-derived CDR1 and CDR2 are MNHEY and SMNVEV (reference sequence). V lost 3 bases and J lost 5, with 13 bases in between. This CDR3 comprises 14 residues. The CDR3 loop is CASSFQGLRETQYF. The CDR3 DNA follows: TGTGCCAGCAGTTTCCAGGGATTGCGTGAGACCCAGTACTTC.